Listed below are T cell receptor beta chains from one sample, sequenced in a study of tumor T cells in aggressive B-cell lymphoma. Some clones are missing from TCRdb's copy, which holds only in-frame ones; the method was immunoSEQ multiplex PCR. This table has about 5,100 clones, over 90% appearing once. Sequences were obtained from tumor tissue. These receptors all come from an adult with diffuse large B cell lymphoma. The CDR3 runs from the conserved cysteine through the conserved F or W. A D gene is named only where the DNA matches it firmly. Only part of the rows carry a size: once, few, many, or a class if the clone is expanded.

NA	NA	TRBV19	TRBJ2-3	TGTGCCAGTAGTATTTCCGTTCGGGGAAGCACAGATACGCAGTATTTT	CASSISVRGSTDTQYF
NA	NA	TRBV4-3	TRBJ1-1	TGCGCCAGCAGCCAAGACGGGCAGGGGATGGGCACTGAAGCTTTCTTT	CASSQDGQGMGTEAFF
TRBD1	NA	TRBV28	TRBJ1-2	TGTGCCAGCAGTTTAGGACAGGGGAACTATGGCTACACCTTC	CASSLGQGNYGYTF
NA	NA	TRBV7-8	TRBJ1-1	TGTGCCAGCAGCTTAAACGGTTGGAACACTGAAGCTTTCTTT	CASSLNGWNTEAFF
TRBD2	NA	TRBV4-2	TRBJ2-5	TGTGCCAGCAGCCAAGAAAAGGGACTAGCGGGGGGCCTGCAGTACCAAGAGACCCAGTACTTC	CASSQEKGLAGGLQYQETQYF
TRBD2	NA	TRBV7-2	TRBJ2-2	TGTGCCAGCAGCTTAGAGGCTAGCGGGGGGCGCCTCAACACCGGGGAGCTGTTTTTT	CASSLEASGGRLNTGELFF
NA	NA	TRBV2	TRBJ1-4	TGTGCCAGCACGGGGGATTATAATGAAAAACTGTTTTTT	CASTGDYNEKLFF
TRBD1	once	TRBV5-1	TRBJ1-1	TGCGCCAGCAGCCCCGGGACAGGGGGCACTGAAGCTTTCTTT	CASSPGTGGTEAFF
TRBD1	NA	TRBV27	TRBJ1-4	TGTGCCAGCAGCCACCCCGACCCGGACAGGAATGAAAAACTGTTTTTT	CASSHPDPDRNEKLFF
TRBD2	NA	TRBV7-7	TRBJ2-1	TGTGCCAGCAGCTTATCGAGCGGGGGACCCTACAATGAGCAGTTCTTC	CASSLSSGGPYNEQFF
NA	NA	TRBV10-3	TRBJ2-1	TGTGCCATCAGTGACTGGACAGAATACAATGAGCAGTTCTTC	CAISDWTEYNEQFF
NA	NA	TRBV4-2	TRBJ2-1	TGTGCCAGCAGCCAGTCGGGGAGCCCTTACAATGAGCAGTTCTTC	CASSQSGSPYNEQFF
NA	NA	TRBV30	TRBJ2-7	TGTGCCTGGAGTGTAGGAGTTCCCTACGAGCAGTACTTC	CAWSVGVPYEQYF
NA	NA	TRBV23-1	TRBJ1-5	TGCGCCCAAGAAACAGGGAGGGGTAGCAATCAGCCCCAGCATTTT	CAQETGRGSNQPQHF
NA	NA	TRBV11-1	TRBJ1-1	TGTGCCAGCAGCCGCGGGGTCGGAGTGAACACTGAAGCTTTCTTT	CASSRGVGVNTEAFF
TRBD1	NA	TRBV27	TRBJ2-3	TGTGCCAGCAGCTCCCGCGACAGGGGGATGTCAGATACGCAGTATTTT	CASSSRDRGMSDTQYF
TRBD2	NA	TRBV7-7	TRBJ2-3	TGTGCTAGCAGCTCCCAGGGAGGGGACACAGATACGCAGTATTTT	CASSSQGGDTDTQYF
NA	NA	TRBV7-2	TRBJ1-1	TGTGCCAGCAGCGTGGGGGCAGGGAGGAACACTGAAGCTTTCTTT	CASSVGAGRNTEAFF
TRBD2	NA	TRBV9	TRBJ2-1	TGTGCCAGCAGCTATAGCGGGGGGGCATACAATGAGCAGTTCTTC	CASSYSGGAYNEQFF
NA	NA	TRBV18	TRBJ1-2	TGTGCCAGCCGAATCTCTAGAGACGGGAACTATGGCTACACCTTC	CASRISRDGNYGYTF
TRBD1	NA	TRBV30	TRBJ1-4	TGTGCCTGGAGTGTCTTCAGGGGGCTAGGGTTTAATGAAAAACTGTTTTTT	CAWSVFRGLGFNEKLFF
TRBD1	NA	TRBV19	TRBJ1-2	TGTGCCAGTAGTATAGGGACAGGGGGCGGATCTGGCTACACCTTC	CASSIGTGGGSGYTF
NA	NA	TRBV5-1	TRBJ2-2	TGCGCCAGCAGCTTGGACGACATAACAATCGGGGAGCTGTTTTTT	CASSLDDITIGELFF
NA	NA	TRBV4-2	TRBJ2-2	TGTGCCAGCAGCCAAGATCAGGAACGGGAGCTGTTTTTT	CASSQDQERELFF
NA	NA	TRBV2	TRBJ2-7	TGTGCCAGTCCGCCGGGACTCCCACGAAGCTCCTACGAGCAGTACTTC	CASPPGLPRSSYEQYF
NA	once	TRBV7-3	TRBJ1-1	TGTGCCAGCAGCTTACCCCGAGGGCAGGTGAACACTGAAGCTTTCTTT	CASSLPRGQVNTEAFF
TRBD1	NA	TRBV10-3	TRBJ2-5	TGTGCCATCCGCCCCGGGACAGAGGGAGAGACCCAGTACTTC	CAIRPGTEGETQYF